This T cell receptor beta chain is drawn from a study of shared clonotypes between healthy human individuals. The CDR3 is 13 residues long. CDR1 SGHDT and CDR2 YYEEEE come from the germline V gene. V was trimmed by 1 base and J by 2 bases, leaving 5 bases between them. Researchers partitioned CD4+ cells into CD45RA+ naive and CD45RA-negative memory subsets. Of note for this clone: Its antigen is currently unknown.

The deep-level immunoSEQ assay was used. Profiled with immunoSEQ multiplex PCR; TCRdb holds only in-frame clones, not every one. The repertoire holds 2 million to 2.5 million clones, with approximately 94% as singletons. Whole-study results and caveats: Clonotype sharing levels among donors were expected to vary with sequencing depth.

The J gene is TRBJ2-3, the V gene TRBV5-6; D call uncertain. Sequencing input: naive CD4+ T cells sorted from blood. Described subset: CD45RA+ positively selected. The clonotype comes from a man aged 18-30 years in good health. CDR3 DNA: TGTGCCAGCAGCTTGCCAGCCACAGATACGCAGTATTTT. Protein sequence: CASSLPATDTQYF.